Listed below are T cell receptor beta chains from one sample, sequenced in a study of cytomegalovirus exposure and HLA in healthy donors. Profiling relied on immunoSEQ multiplex PCR, and the TCRdb table lists in-frame clones only, not all of them. The table lists 35,000 to 45,000 clones, roughly 90% of them singletons. The sequenced sample was PBMCs. These receptor sequences come from a woman aged 18-35 years in good health and CMV-seronegative. Each CDR3 is given with its conserved first and last residue. The D gene is left open where the match is weak. A row's size may be missing; if present it is once, few, many or a size class.

>TRBJ2-3|once|-|15|TRBV5-1
TGCGCCAGCAGCTTGGCGGGACAAAGCACAGATACGCAGTATTTT
CASSLAGQSTDTQYF
>TRBJ2-4|-|TRBD1|14|TRBV19
TGTGCCAGTAGTCCCAGACAGGGGAAAAACATTCAGTACTTC
CASSPRQGKNIQYF
>TRBJ1-2|-|-|20|TRBV5-4
TGTGCCAGCAGCTTTAATCCTCCCCAACCAAGGGGGGGTTCTAACTATGGCTACACCTTC
CASSFNPPQPRGGSNYGYTF
>TRBJ2-6|-|-|18|TRBV5-1
TGCGCCAGCAGCCTGCGACAGATTACTCCGGCTGGGGCCAACGTCCTGACTTTC
CASSLRQITPAGANVLTF
>TRBJ1-2|once|TRBD1|14|TRBV6-5
TGTGCCAGCAGACCACCGGGACAGGCATATGGCTACACCTTC
CASRPPGQAYGYTF
>TRBJ1-4|-|-|14|TRBV5-5
TGTGCCAGCAGCTTGGAAGGGAGGAATGAAAAACTGTTTTTT
CASSLEGRNEKLFF
>TRBJ2-7|-|TRBD1|14|TRBV29-1
TGCAGCGGTGGACAGGGAACGGCTGCCTACGAGCAGTACTTC
CSGGQGTAAYEQYF
>TRBJ2-1|-|-|15|TRBV5-1
TGCGCCAGCCTACTTAGGGGATCCTCCTACAATGAGCAGTTCTTC
CASLLRGSSYNEQFF
>TRBJ2-7|-|TRBD2|13|TRBV7-9
TGTGCCAGCGTGACTAGCCCTAAGGACGAGCAGTACTTC
CASVTSPKDEQYF
>TRBJ2-7|-|TRBD1|14|TRBV18
TGTGCCAGCTCACTGGGACAGGCTCCCTACGAGCAGTACTTC
CASSLGQAPYEQYF
>TRBJ2-5|-|TRBD1|16|TRBV27
TGTGCCAGCAGTTTATCGATCGGGACAGGGAAAGAGACCCAGTACTTC
CASSLSIGTGKETQYF
>TRBJ2-1|-|TRBD1|14|TRBV7-3
TGTGCCAGCGCCTCCCCTCTTGACAGGGATAATCAGTTCTTC
CASASPLDRDNQFF
>TRBJ1-2|-|-|13|TRBV28
TGTGCCAGCAGTGGAACAGGGCCCTATGGCTACACCTTC
CASSGTGPYGYTF
>TRBJ2-5|-|TRBD1|14|TRBV6-5
TGTGCCAGCAGTGAAGGACAGGGTGTGGAGACCCAGTACTTC
CASSEGQGVETQYF
>TRBJ2-3|-|TRBD1|13|TRBV19
TGTGCCAGTGGAACAGGGGGCACAGATACGCAGTATTTT
CASGTGGTDTQYF
>TRBJ2-3|-|TRBD2|15|TRBV9
TGTGCCAGCATCGAAAGCGGGAGTTGGTCAGATACGCAGTATTTT
CASIESGSWSDTQYF
>TRBJ1-2|-|TRBD1|14|TRBV7-9
TGTTCCAGCAGCTCCCTCAGGGGGTCTTATGGCTACACCTTC
CSSSSLRGSYGYTF
>TRBJ1-2|-|TRBD1|16|TRBV7-2
TGTGCCAGCAGCTTAGGGCGGACCGGGACAGTTGATGGCTACACCTTC
CASSLGRTGTVDGYTF
>TRBJ1-3|-|-|15|TRBV5-1
TGCGCCAGCAGCTTGTCGGGGGGCGCACGGGCCACCATATATTTT
CASSLSGGARATIYF
>TRBJ2-5|-|TRBD1|17|TRBV9
TGTGCCAGCAGCTCCCGGGACAGGGAGGGTTTCGTAGAGACCCAGTACTTC
CASSSRDREGFVETQYF
>TRBJ2-3|-|-|14|TRBV5-1
TGCGCCAGCAGCCCGAGACTGGGCACAGATACGCAGTATTTT
CASSPRLGTDTQYF
>TRBJ2-4|-|-|14|TRBV7-9
TGTTCCAGCAGCTTAGAGGCCCCCGGGGGACCGCGGTACTTC
CSSSLEAPGGPRYF
>TRBJ1-6|-|TRBD1|16|TRBV25-1
TGTGCCAGCAGTGAATTGAGACAGGGGTTTGGTTCACCCCTCCACTTT
CASSELRQGFGSPLHF
>TRBJ2-5|-|-|15|TRBV7-2
TGTGCCAGCAGCTTACAACTAGCTGACAAAGAGACCCAGTACTTC
CASSLQLADKETQYF
>TRBJ2-5|-|-|13|TRBV7-2
TGTGCCAGCAGCGGACAGCAACAAGAGACCCAGTACTTC
CASSGQQQETQYF
>TRBJ2-7|-|-|14|TRBV9
TGTGCCAGCAGCGTAGATTTCAACTCCTACGAGCAGTACTTC
CASSVDFNSYEQYF
>TRBJ2-7|once|TRBD1|16|TRBV6-5
TGTGCCAGCAGTTTCAGGACAGGGGGCAACGGTGGCGAGCAGTACTTC
CASSFRTGGNGGEQYF
>TRBJ1-1|-|-|16|TRBV9
TGTGCCAGCAGCCCCCCGTATGCCCTAATGAACACTGAAGCTTTCTTT
CASSPPYALMNTEAFF
>TRBJ2-7|-|TRBD2|15|TRBV28
TGTGCCAGCAGTTCGGGACTAGCGGGTCGGCGCGAGCAGTACTTC
CASSSGLAGRREQYF
>TRBJ2-7|-|-|14|TRBV9
TGTGCCAGCAGCGTTGGGGGCCGCTCCTACGAGCAGTACTTC
CASSVGGRSYEQYF
>TRBJ2-5|-|-|13|TRBV6-5
TGTGCCAGCATGACCTCTGGCAGGGAGACCCAGTACTTC
CASMTSGRETQYF
>TRBJ1-2|once|-|12|TRBV19
TGTGCCAGTAGCCGAGGGCCCTATGGCTACACCTTC
CASSRGPYGYTF
>TRBJ1-1|-|TRBD1|15|TRBV5-4
TGTGCCAGCAGCTGGGACAGGGGGCTGAACACTGAAGCTTTCTTT
CASSWDRGLNTEAFF
>TRBJ2-1|-|TRBD2|16|TRBV13
TGTGCCAGCAGCCCTAAAGGACTAGCGGCCTACAATGAGCAGTTCTTC
CASSPKGLAAYNEQFF
>TRBJ2-2|-|-|15|TRBV10-3
TGTGCCATCATGCAGGGCGAACCGAACACCGGGGAGCTGTTTTTT
CAIMQGEPNTGELFF
>TRBJ2-3|-|TRBD2|14|TRBV4-1
TGCGCCAGCAGCATTCGGGAGGGCACAGATACGCAGTATTTT
CASSIREGTDTQYF
>TRBJ2-4|-|TRBD2|15|TRBV5-6
TGTGCCAGCAGCTTGGGACTAGCGTCAATCTTCATTCAGTACTTC
CASSLGLASIFIQYF
>TRBJ2-1|-|TRBD1|15|TRBV5-4
TGTGCCAGCAGCCGGGACAGGGCCTCTTACAATGAGCAGTTCTTC
CASSRDRASYNEQFF
>TRBJ2-2|-|TRBD2|18|TRBV5-5
TGTGCCAGCAGCTTGGCCGTTAGCGGGAGGCCTAACACCGGGGAGCTGTTTTTT
CASSLAVSGRPNTGELFF
>TRBJ2-7|-|TRBD2|14|TRBV28
TGTGCCAGCAGTCTAACTAGCGTCCGCTACGAGCAGTACTTC
CASSLTSVRYEQYF
>TRBJ2-7|-|TRBD2|15|TRBV7-2
TGTGCCAGCAGCTTAGGCCTAGCGGGAGACTATCGGCAGTACTTC
CASSLGLAGDYRQYF
>TRBJ2-7|-|TRBD1|15|TRBV13
TGTGCCAGCAGCCCTTCCGGGACAGGGTTCTACGAGCAGTACTTC
CASSPSGTGFYEQYF
>TRBJ1-1|-|TRBD1|14|TRBV29-1
TGCAGCGTGCGGTCGGGACAGGTGAACACTGAAGCTTTCTTT
CSVRSGQVNTEAFF
>TRBJ2-2|-|-|14|TRBV6-5
TGTGCCAGCAGTGTTCAGGGCGACACCGGGGAGCTGTTTTTT
CASSVQGDTGELFF
>TRBJ1-6|-|TRBD1|15|TRBV28
TGTGCCAGCAGTTCCCTGACAGGGGGTGGTTCACCCCTCCACTTT
CASSSLTGGGSPLHF
>TRBJ2-1|-|TRBD1|15|TRBV19
TGTGCCAGTAGGTCGACAGGGGGCTTCTACAATGAGCAGTTCTTC
CASRSTGGFYNEQFF
>TRBJ2-1|-|TRBD2|14|TRBV5-1
TGCGCCAGCAGCTTGACTAGCGGGAACAATGAGCAGTTCTTC
CASSLTSGNNEQFF
>TRBJ2-7|-|TRBD1|13|TRBV5-1
TGCGCCAGCAGTCCGGACAGGGCGTACGAGCAGTACTTC
CASSPDRAYEQYF
>TRBJ2-1|-|TRBD2|16|TRBV28
TGTGCCAGCACCACCACTTTTACTAGCGGGTTGAATGAGCAGTTCTTC
CASTTTFTSGLNEQFF
>TRBJ1-2|-|-|16|TRBV6-1
TGTGCCAGCAGTGAAGCGATCGGTCGGGGGATCGGTGGCTACACCTTC
CASSEAIGRGIGGYTF
>TRBJ2-6|-|-|15|TRBV5-1
TGCGCCAGCAGCTTGCGGGGGGCCGGGGCCAACGTCCTGACTTTC
CASSLRGAGANVLTF
>TRBJ2-1|-|-|14|TRBV19
TGTGCCAGTAGTATAGGTGGGGGGGCCTATGAGCAGTTCTTC
CASSIGGGAYEQFF
>TRBJ2-2|-|-|11|TRBV6-5
TGTGCCAGCACCTCTAGGGGGGAGCTGTTTTTT
CASTSRGELFF
>TRBJ2-1|-|TRBD2|16|TRBV7-8
TGTGCCAGCAGCGTGGGTGGGGACTATACCTACAATGAGCAGTTCTTC
CASSVGGDYTYNEQFF
>TRBJ2-2|-|-|14|TRBV2
TGTGCCAGCAGCGCTAGGACGAACACCGGGGAGCTGTTTTTT
CASSARTNTGELFF